This T cell receptor beta chain was sequenced during a study of blood T cells in healthy people across ages. For the second PCR, which ran for roughly 7 to 11 cycles, a sample-barcoded 5' primer and a J-beta primer mix were used. TCRdb used MiXCR to reprocess the 5' RACE reads, holding one entry per CDR3 protein. The table has some 760,000 distinct CDR3 sequences, 20% to 25% seen once; the top ten hold under 10%. This clonotype was observed many times. The same sample was also used in a study of T cells of mothers and their children. That report notes: The study recruited a few healthy Caucasian mothers and their six children as donors. In both related and unrelated pairs, TCR recombination output is shaped similarly by thymic selection.

The specimen sequenced was blood. The clonotype was recovered from a boy younger than 18 in good health.

CDR3 protein: CASSERGSGTGGYQETQYF. The CDR3 DNA sequence: TGTGCCAGCAGTGAAAGGGGATCTGGGACAGGGGGTTATCAAGAGACCCAGTACTTC. The chain uses TRBV6-1 and TRBJ2-5; 11 nucleotides agree with TRBD1. CDR3 length: 19 amino acids. The germline gives CDR1 MNHNS, CDR2 SASEGT. The ends lost 2 bases at V and 2 bases at J; junction bases unmatched: 13.